This section outlines one TCR beta chain sequence together with its context. This clone's antigen is unknown. It has no much larger one-base neighbor in the sample; base qualities were not kept. Trimming removed 3 bases from V and 4 bases from J, leaving 9 bases between the germline ends. Including cysteine and phenylalanine, the CDR3 has 13 amino acids. Only the CDR3 region is kept as DNA, spanning 39 bases read in frame from base 1. The germline V gene (reference sequence) specifies MNHEY as CDR1 and SMNVEV as CDR2. The record originates from a study of T cells after somatic rescue of genetic block (TCRdb year 2020). Background on the whole study: The study assessed how robust, over the long term, a T-cell system was when the system had developed through somatic rescue of a genetic block in T-cell development.

The library was made by the immunoSEQ multiplex PCR assay. Held by TCRdb, this immuneACCESS table contains in-frame sequences only and omits some clones. Under half of the omission traces to an unresolved V gene where checked; the cause of the rest is unknown. The sample table contains 55,000 to 70,000 clones; only one count was recorded for 85% to 95% of them. The ten largest clones represent 2.9% of the sample. This clonotype was sampled from a man aged 35 to 55. The sequenced sample was peripheral blood mononuclear cells (PBMCs). The chain is encoded by TRBV27 joined to TRBJ1-1; the D gene remains uncertain. The CDR3 reads as follows: CASSFSPGTEAFF. The DNA reads TGTGCCAGCAGTTTTTCCCCGGGCACTGAAGCTTTCTTT.